This T cell receptor (beta chain) was obtained from a study of blood T cell repertoires in COVID-19. Measured with immunoSEQ multiplex PCR; TCRdb has only the in-frame clones, and not every one. The table has 80,000 to 100,000 clones, roughly 80% seen once. CDR3 length equals 15 residues. The trim removed 1 base at V and 4 bases at J, leaving 4 bases unmatched. Germline CDR1 reads SGHNT; CDR2 reads YENEEA. The chain joins TRBV11-3 to TRBJ1-1, with 9 bases fitting TRBD1. The TCR was taken from a man between 60 and 75 years old with acute or convalescent COVID-19. Sequencing was done on a sample of peripheral blood. CDR3 sequence reads: CASSLAGTGRTEAFF. The CDR3, as DNA: TGTGCCAGCAGCTTAGCCGGGACAGGGCGCACTGAAGCTTTCTTT. Full variable domain (missing parts from reference TRBV11-3 and TRBJ1-1): EAGVVQSPRYKIIEKKQPVAFWCNPISGHNTLYWYLQNLGQGPELLIRYENEEAVDDSQLPKDRFSAERLKGVDSTLKIQPAELGDSAVYLCASSLAGTGRTEAFFGQGTRLTVV.